The 2 T cell receptor beta chains listed next were all sequenced from one sample in a study of T cell responses to AZD1222 COVID-19 vaccine. The protocol was immunoSEQ multiplex PCR, while the TCRdb copy is restricted to in-frame clones and leaves out a portion. This repertoire shows roughly 77,000 clones, 85% to 95% found once; its top ten account for about 5.2%. The specimen was peripheral blood, collected on day 0 of AZD1222 vaccination. These TCRs come from an adult in good health.

Turning to this clone: Other nucleotide sequences in the sample specify the same CDR3. The V and J genes are TRBV5-4 and TRBJ2-2; 9 bases are shared with TRBD2. CDR1 and CDR2 (germline): SGHNT, YYREEE (reference sequence). The V and J ends lost 4 bases and 2 bases, in that order; junction bases with no gene match: 6. The CDR3 spans 16 residues. CDR3 coding DNA: TGTGCCAGCAGCGGTCAGCGGGGGGCCAACACCGGGGAGCTGTTTTTT. Translating it yields CASSGQRGANTGELFF.

The chain carries TRBV28 and TRBJ1-5; D not certain. The V gene's germline CDR1 is MDHEN and CDR2 SYDVKM. V was trimmed by 3 bases and J by 9 bases, leaving 15 bases between them. The CDR3 is 14 amino acids. CDR3 sequence (DNA): TGTGCCAGCAGTTTGGGCACTTCCCCAGGGCCCCAGCATTTT. It encodes CASSLGTSPGPQHF.